This T cell receptor beta chain was found in a study of blood T cell repertoires in COVID-19. Study-wide context: Some COVID-19 samples were acute and others convalescent; all came from the United States, Italy and Spain. The cDNA or gDNA used as material had been derived from T cells, B-cell-depleted T cells, or PBMCs.

Germline CDR1 and CDR2: DFQATT and SNEGSKA (reference sequence). The V and J ends lost 5 bases and 4 bases, in that order; junction bases with no gene match: 1. CDR3 length: 11 amino acids. Authors' analysis steps: Reference gene primer amplification gave nucleated cell count estimates. Sequencing was performed with immunoSEQ multiplex PCR; in TCRdb, only in-frame clones are kept and a portion is missing. The D gene and trimming were derived from the DNA, and the V and J assignments and clone size from that table. The profile shows tens of thousands of clones, about 80% of them singletons. The clonotype originates from a human donor in a cohort sampled during active COVID-19. The rearrangement uses TRBV20-1 and TRBJ1-1, with TRBD1 matching 7 bases. Sequenced sample: peripheral blood. The CDR3 sequence: CSAQGGTEAFF. Written as DNA, the CDR3 is TGCAGTGCTCAGGGGGGCACTGAAGCTTTCTTT.